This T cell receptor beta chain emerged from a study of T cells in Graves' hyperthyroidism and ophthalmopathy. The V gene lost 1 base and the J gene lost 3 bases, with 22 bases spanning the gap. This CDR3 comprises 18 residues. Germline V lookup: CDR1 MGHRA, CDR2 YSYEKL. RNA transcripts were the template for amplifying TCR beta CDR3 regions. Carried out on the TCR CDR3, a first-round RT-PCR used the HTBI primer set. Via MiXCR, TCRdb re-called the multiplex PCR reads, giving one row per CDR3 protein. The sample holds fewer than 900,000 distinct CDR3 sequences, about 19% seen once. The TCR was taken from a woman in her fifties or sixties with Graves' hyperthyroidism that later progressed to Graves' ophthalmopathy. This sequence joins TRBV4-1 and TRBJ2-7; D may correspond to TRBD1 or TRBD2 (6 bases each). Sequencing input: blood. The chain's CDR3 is CASSQVPRITGTGYEQYF. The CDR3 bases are TGCGCCAGCAGCCAAGTTCCCCGTATTACAGGGACTGGCTACGAGCAGTACTTC.